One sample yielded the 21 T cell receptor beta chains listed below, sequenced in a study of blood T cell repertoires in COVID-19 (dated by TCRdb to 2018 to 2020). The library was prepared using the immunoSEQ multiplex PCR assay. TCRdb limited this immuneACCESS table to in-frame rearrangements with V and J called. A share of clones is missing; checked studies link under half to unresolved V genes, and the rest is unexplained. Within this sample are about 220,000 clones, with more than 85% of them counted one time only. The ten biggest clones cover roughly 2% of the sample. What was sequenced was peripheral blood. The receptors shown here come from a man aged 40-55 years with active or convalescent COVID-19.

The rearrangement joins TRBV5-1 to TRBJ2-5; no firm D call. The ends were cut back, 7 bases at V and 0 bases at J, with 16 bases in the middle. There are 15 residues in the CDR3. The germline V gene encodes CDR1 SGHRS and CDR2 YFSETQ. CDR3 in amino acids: CASCPSVDNQETQYF. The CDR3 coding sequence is TGCGCCAGCTGCCCTTCCGTCGACAACCAAGAGACCCAGTACTTC.

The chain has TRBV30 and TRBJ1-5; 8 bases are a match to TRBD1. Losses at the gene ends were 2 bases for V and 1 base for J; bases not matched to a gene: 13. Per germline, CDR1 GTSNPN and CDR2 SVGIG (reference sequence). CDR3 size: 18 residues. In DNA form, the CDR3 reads TGTGCCTGGAGTAAAGGCAGGACAGGGATGGGGAGCAATCAGCCCCAGCATTTT. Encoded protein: CAWSKGRTGMGSNQPQHF.

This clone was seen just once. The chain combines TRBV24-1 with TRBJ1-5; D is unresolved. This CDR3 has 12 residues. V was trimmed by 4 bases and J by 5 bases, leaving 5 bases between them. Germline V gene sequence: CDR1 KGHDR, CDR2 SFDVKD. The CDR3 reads CATSDPDQPQHF. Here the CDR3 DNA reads TGTGCCACCAGTGACCCGGATCAGCCCCAGCATTTT.

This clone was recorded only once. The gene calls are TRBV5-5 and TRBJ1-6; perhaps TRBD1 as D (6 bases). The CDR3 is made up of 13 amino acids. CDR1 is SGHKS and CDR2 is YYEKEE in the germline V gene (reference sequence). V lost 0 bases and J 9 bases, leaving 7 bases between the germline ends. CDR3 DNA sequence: TGTGCCAGCAGCTTGGACAGGGCTTCACCCCTCCACTTT. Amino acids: CASSLDRASPLHF.

DNA for the CDR3: TGTGCCAGCAGCCCGTTTAGCGGGGGGACATGGGACCAGTACTTC. It encodes CASSPFSGGTWDQYF. The chain uses TRBV5-5 and TRBJ2-5; 10 bases fit TRBD2. Germline V gives CDR1 SGHKS, CDR2 YYEKEE (reference sequence). The CDR3 covers 15 residues. V lost 4 bases to trimming and J lost 10 bases; unmatched junction nucleotides: 13.

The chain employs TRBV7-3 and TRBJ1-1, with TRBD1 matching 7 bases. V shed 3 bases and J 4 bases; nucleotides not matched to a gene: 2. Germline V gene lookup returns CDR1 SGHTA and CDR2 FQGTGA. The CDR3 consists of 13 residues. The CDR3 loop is CASSFPGGTEAFF. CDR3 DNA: TGTGCCAGCAGCTTCCCAGGGGGCACTGAAGCTTTCTTT.

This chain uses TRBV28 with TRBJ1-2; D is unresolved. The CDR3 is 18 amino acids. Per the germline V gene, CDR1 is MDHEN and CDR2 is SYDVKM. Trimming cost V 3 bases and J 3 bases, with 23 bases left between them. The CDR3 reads CASSFLLVSGGGDYGYTF. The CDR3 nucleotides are TGTGCCAGCAGTTTCTTGTTAGTGTCGGGTGGCGGCGACTATGGCTACACCTTC.

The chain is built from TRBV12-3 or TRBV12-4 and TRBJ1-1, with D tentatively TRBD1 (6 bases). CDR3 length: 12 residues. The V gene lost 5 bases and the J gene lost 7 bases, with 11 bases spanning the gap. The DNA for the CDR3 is TGTGCCAGCAGTCCGGACAGTTATGAAGCTTTCTTT. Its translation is CASSPDSYEAFF.

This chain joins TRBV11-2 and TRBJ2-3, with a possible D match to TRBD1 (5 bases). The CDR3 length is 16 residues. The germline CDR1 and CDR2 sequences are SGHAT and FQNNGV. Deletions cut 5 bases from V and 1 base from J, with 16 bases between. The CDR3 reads CASSPFQGYGTDTQYF. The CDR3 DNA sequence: TGTGCCAGCAGCCCCTTCCAGGGATATGGCACAGATACGCAGTATTTT.

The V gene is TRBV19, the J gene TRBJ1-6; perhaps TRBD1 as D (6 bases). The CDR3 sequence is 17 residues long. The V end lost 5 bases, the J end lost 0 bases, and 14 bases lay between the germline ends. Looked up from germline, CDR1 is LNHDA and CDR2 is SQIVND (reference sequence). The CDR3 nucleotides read TGTGCCAGTAGTGGACAGTCAAAGAGCTCCTATAATTCACCCCTCCACTTT. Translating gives CASSGQSKSSYNSPLHF.

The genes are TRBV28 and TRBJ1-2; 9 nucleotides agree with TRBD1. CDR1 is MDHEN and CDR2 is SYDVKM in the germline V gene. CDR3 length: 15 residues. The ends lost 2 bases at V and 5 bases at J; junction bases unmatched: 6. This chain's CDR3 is CASSLPGQGPYGYTF. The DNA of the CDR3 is TGTGCCAGCAGTTTACCGGGACAGGGCCCATATGGCTACACCTTC.

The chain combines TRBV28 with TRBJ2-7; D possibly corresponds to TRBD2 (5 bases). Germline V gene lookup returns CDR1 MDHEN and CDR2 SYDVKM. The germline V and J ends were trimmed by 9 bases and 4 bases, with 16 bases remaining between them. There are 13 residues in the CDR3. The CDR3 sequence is CASSPSGPYEQYF. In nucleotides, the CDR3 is TGTGCCAGTTCCCCCAGCGGACCATACGAGCAGTACTTC.

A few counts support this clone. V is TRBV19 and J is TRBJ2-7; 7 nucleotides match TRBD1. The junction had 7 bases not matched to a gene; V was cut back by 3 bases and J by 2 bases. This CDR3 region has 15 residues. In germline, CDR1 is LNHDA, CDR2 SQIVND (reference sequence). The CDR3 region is CASSMGGTATYEQYF. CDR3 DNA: TGTGCCAGTAGTATGGGTGGGACAGCGACCTACGAGCAGTACTTC.

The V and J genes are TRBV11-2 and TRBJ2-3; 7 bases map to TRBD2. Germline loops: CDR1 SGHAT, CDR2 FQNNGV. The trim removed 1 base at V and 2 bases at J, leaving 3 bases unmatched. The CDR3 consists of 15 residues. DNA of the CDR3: TGTGCCAGCAGCTTAGCCAGCGGGGTCACAGATACGCAGTATTTT. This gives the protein CASSLASGVTDTQYF.

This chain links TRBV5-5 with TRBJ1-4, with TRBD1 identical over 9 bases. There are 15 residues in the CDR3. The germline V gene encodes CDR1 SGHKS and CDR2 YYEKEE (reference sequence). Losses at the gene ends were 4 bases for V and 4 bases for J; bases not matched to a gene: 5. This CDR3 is CASSPGQGRNEKLFF. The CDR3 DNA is TGTGCCAGCAGCCCAGGACAGGGGCGTAATGAAAAACTGTTTTTT. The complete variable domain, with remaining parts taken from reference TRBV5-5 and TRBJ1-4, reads DAGVTQSPTHLIKTRGQQVTLRCSPISGHKSVSWYQQVLGQGPQFIFQYYEKEERGRGNFPDRFSARQFPNYSSELNVNALLLGDSALYLCASSPGQGRNEKLFFGSGTQLSVL.

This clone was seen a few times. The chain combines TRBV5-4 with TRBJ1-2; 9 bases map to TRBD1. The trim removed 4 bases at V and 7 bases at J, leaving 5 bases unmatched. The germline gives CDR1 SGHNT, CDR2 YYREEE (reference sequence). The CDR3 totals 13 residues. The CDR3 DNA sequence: TGTGCCAGCAGCGGGACAGGGAAGGTTGGCTACACCTTC. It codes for CASSGTGKVGYTF.

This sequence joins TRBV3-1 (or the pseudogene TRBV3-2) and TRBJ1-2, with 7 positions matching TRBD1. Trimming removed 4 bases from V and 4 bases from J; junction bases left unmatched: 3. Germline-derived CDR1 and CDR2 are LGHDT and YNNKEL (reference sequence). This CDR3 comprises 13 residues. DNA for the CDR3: TGTGCCAGCAGCCTTGACAGGGCCTATGGCTACACCTTC. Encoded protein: CASSLDRAYGYTF.

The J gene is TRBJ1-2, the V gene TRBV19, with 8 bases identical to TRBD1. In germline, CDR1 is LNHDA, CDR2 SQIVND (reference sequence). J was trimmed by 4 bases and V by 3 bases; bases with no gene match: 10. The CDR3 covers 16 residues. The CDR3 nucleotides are TGTGCCAGTAGTATCATCCGGACAGGGAAAGGCTATGGCTACACCTTC. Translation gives CASSIIRTGKGYGYTF.

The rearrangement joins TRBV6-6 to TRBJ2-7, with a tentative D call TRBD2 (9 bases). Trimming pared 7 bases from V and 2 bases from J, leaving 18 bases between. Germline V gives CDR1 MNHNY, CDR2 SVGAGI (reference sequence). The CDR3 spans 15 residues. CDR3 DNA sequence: TGTGCCAGCACCGCAGGGGGCGGGGGGGCCTACGAGCAGTACTTC. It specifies CASTAGGGGAYEQYF.

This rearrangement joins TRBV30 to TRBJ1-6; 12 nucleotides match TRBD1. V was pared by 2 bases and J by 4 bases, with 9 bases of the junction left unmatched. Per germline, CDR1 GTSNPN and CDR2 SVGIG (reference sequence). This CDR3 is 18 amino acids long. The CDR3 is CAWSPGQGARRYNSPLHF. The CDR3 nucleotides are TGTGCCTGGAGTCCGGGACAGGGGGCCCGAAGATATAATTCACCCCTCCACTTT. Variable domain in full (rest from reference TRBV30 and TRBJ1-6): SQTIHQWPATLVQPVGSPLSLECTVEGTSNPNLYWYRQAAGRGLQLLFYSVGIGQISSEVPQNLSASRPQDRQFILSSKKLLLSDSGFYLCAWSPGQGARRYNSPLHFGNGTRLTVT.

CDR3 bases: TGTGCCAGCAGCTACGTCCCGGGACAGGGCACTGAAGCTTTCTTT. It is translated as CASSYVPGQGTEAFF. This chain links TRBV7-3 with TRBJ1-1, with 9 bases identical to TRBD1. The CDR3 sequence is 15 residues long. Germline loops: CDR1 SGHTA, CDR2 FQGTGA. V trimming: 4 bases; J trimming: 4 bases; junction bases outside the gene matches: 7. The entire variable domain, with the rest obtained from reference TRBV7-3 and TRBJ1-1, is as follows: GAGVSQTPSNKVTEKGKYVELRCDPISGHTALYWYRQSLGQGPEFLIYFQGTGAADDSGLPNDRFFAVRPEGSVSTLKIQRTERGDSAVYLCASSYVPGQGTEAFFGQGTRLTVV.